This T cell receptor beta chain was obtained from a study of blood T cell repertoires in COVID-19. Study-wide background: COVID-19 samples collected from the United States, Italy and Spain covered acute and convalescent phases. T cells, B-cell-depleted T cells, or PBMCs supplied cDNA or gDNA.

Germline V CDR1 and CDR2: SGHNT, YENEEA. Trimming shortened V by 5 bases and J by 3 bases, and 14 bases separated the two germline ends. There are 15 residues in the CDR3. Original methodology: Nucleated cell counts were estimated from reference gene primer amplification. Clones were read by immunoSEQ multiplex PCR, and TCRdb kept only the in-frame ones, dropping some. The V and J calls and the clone size are those of that table, but D and trimming were determined from the DNA. The sample yields over 150,000 clones, more than 65% seen once. V is TRBV11-3 and J is TRBJ2-4; a possible D gene is TRBD2 (5 bases). This receptor was identified in a woman older than 75 with active or convalescent COVID-19. What was sequenced was peripheral blood. The CDR3 region is CASSAGGYGKNIQYF. In nucleotides, the CDR3 is TGTGCCAGCAGCGCCGGCGGGTACGGCAAAAACATTCAGTACTTC.